The 16 T cell receptor beta chains below all came from one sample that was sequenced in a study of cytomegalovirus exposure and HLA in healthy donors. Use of 60 Vbeta and 13 Jbeta primers characterized the PCR. Sequencing used immunoSEQ multiplex PCR; TCRdb keeps in-frame clones, though not all of them. This table holds approximately 95,000 clones, nearly 80% found once. Sample: PBMCs. Every receptor here comes from a woman in her thirties or forties in good health and CMV-seropositive.

V gene TRBV15 combines with J gene TRBJ2-1; D unclear. The germline gives CDR1 LNHNV, CDR2 YYDKDF (reference sequence). The germline V and J ends were trimmed by 1 base and 1 base, with 8 bases remaining between them. CDR3 size: 15 residues. The CDR3 region is CATSRGATSYNEQFF. CDR3 in DNA: TGTGCCACCAGCAGAGGAGCGACTTCCTACAATGAGCAGTTCTTC. Using reference TRBV15 and TRBJ2-1 for the parts outside the CDR3, the full variable domain is DAMVIQNPRYQVTQFGKPVTLSCSQTLNHNVMYWYQQKSSQAPKLLFHYYDKDFNNEADTPDNFQSRRPNTSFCFLDIRSPGLGDTAMYLCATSRGATSYNEQFFGPGTRLTVL.

The rearrangement links TRBV29-1 to TRBJ2-1; perhaps TRBD2 as D (5 bases). V gave up 1 base and J gave up 12 bases, with 13 bases separating them. CDR3 length equals 12 residues. Germline loops: CDR1 SQVTM, CDR2 ANQGSEA. The CDR3 coding sequence is TGCAGCGTTGAAGGTAGCGAGATCGCGCAGTTCTTC. Encoded protein: CSVEGSEIAQFF.

V is TRBV5-1 and J is TRBJ2-5, with a possible D match to TRBD2 (6 bases). CDR1 and CDR2 (germline): SGHRS, YFSETQ. With 1 base removed from V and 1 base from J, the gap between germline ends came to 11 bases. This CDR3 contains 15 residues. The CDR3 sequence: CASSLRGRSQETQYF. CDR3 coding DNA: TGCGCCAGCAGCTTGCGAGGGAGGTCCCAAGAGACCCAGTACTTC.

The chain has TRBV6-1 and TRBJ1-2; 7 bases map to TRBD1. Germline lookup yields CDR1 MNHNS and CDR2 SASEGT. Trimming cost V 3 bases and J 0 bases; bases outside gene matches: 7. The CDR3 is 16 residues long. CDR3 residues: CASSDNPGTANYGYTF. The CDR3 DNA is TGTGCCAGCAGTGACAACCCCGGGACAGCTAACTATGGCTACACCTTC.

The chain joins TRBV6-5 to TRBJ1-3; D may be TRBD1 (5 bases). V lost 2 bases and J lost 0, with 5 bases in between. This CDR3 has 14 amino acids. Germline values: CDR1 MNHEY, CDR2 SVGAGI. CDR3 amino acids: CASSYDSSGNTIYF. Here the CDR3 DNA reads TGTGCCAGCAGTTACGACAGCTCTGGAAACACCATATATTTT.

This chain connects TRBV10-3 to TRBJ2-5; TRBD2 matches 10 bases. The CDR3 loop spans 15 amino acids. Germline-derived CDR1 and CDR2 are ENHRY and SYGVKD. The V and J ends lost 6 bases and 5 bases, in that order; junction bases with no gene match: 9. DNA for the CDR3: TGTGCCATCAGCCGGGGTGGGGGACTAGCGGAGACCCAGTACTTC. Translation: CAISRGGGLAETQYF.

The CDR3 sequence is CASSAGGGNQPQHF. DNA for the CDR3: TGTGCCAGCAGCGCAGGGGGCGGCAATCAGCCCCAGCATTTT. The chain has TRBV28 and TRBJ1-5; the match to TRBD1 covers 8 bases. In germline, CDR1 is MDHEN, CDR2 SYDVKM. The CDR3 contains 14 residues. The trim removed 6 bases at V and 2 bases at J, leaving 3 bases unmatched.

This chain links TRBV7-9 with TRBJ2-3; TRBD1 matches at 7 bases. The junction had 1 base not matched to a gene; V was cut back by 1 base and J by 0 bases. Germline V gives CDR1 SEHNR, CDR2 FQNEAQ (reference sequence). The CDR3 runs 15 residues. CDR3 region: CASSLEGASTDTQYF. CDR3 in DNA: TGTGCCAGCAGCTTAGAGGGGGCTAGCACAGATACGCAGTATTTT.

V and J are TRBV27 and TRBJ2-5; weak D call: TRBD1 (5 bases). V shed 6 bases and J shed 7 bases, with 12 bases lying between them. The CDR3 has 12 amino acids. Germline V gives CDR1 MNHEY, CDR2 SMNVEV (reference sequence). This chain's CDR3 is CASSPGYGTQYF. The CDR3 region has the DNA TGTGCCAGCAGCCCAGGGTACGGGACCCAGTACTTC.

The chain recombines TRBV13 with TRBJ2-3, with 10 bases fitting TRBD2. Unmatched junction bases numbered 9, after V lost 4 bases and J lost 2 bases. Germline CDR1 and CDR2: PRHDT and FYEKMQ (reference sequence). The CDR3 covers 17 residues. In DNA, the CDR3 is TGTGCCAGCAGCTCACGGATAGCGGGAGGCGCCACAGATACGCAGTATTTT. This sequence encodes CASSSRIAGGATDTQYF.

Of note for this clone: The junction departs from germline at one end; a sequencing error may be responsible. The V gene is TRBV6-1, the J gene TRBJ2-7; a weak D match, TRBD2 (5 bases). CDR1 MNHNS and CDR2 SASEGT come from the germline V gene. CDR3 length equals 11 residues. In nucleotides, the CDR3 is TGTGCCACGACCGACTACTGGATTATCGCCTTC. Residues: CATTDYWIIAF.

This clone was seen only a few times. J is TRBJ1-5 and V is TRBV11-2, with 9 bases that match TRBD1. This CDR3 has 15 residues. V was pared by 0 bases and J by 7 bases, with 4 bases of the junction left unmatched. Germline values: CDR1 SGHAT, CDR2 FQNNGV. Here the CDR3 DNA reads TGTGCCAGCAGCTTAGAGGGACAGGGCGGCCAGCCCCAGCATTTT. Protein sequence: CASSLEGQGGQPQHF.

The rearrangement uses TRBV27 and TRBJ2-7; TRBD1 is a possible D gene (6 bases). Germline lookup yields CDR1 MNHEY and CDR2 SMNVEV (reference sequence). Trimming took off 8 bases at V and 3 bases at J, with 14 bases between the two ends. This CDR3 contains 13 residues. The DNA of the CDR3 is TGTGCCAGCGGTAGACAGGCGAACTACGAGCAGTACTTC. Translated, it gives CASGRQANYEQYF.

The chain links TRBV5-1 to TRBJ2-3; TRBD2 might be the D (6 bases). The CDR3 consists of 15 residues. CDR1 is SGHRS, CDR2 YFSETQ, per germline. Between the trimmed V and J ends, which lost 3 bases and 3 bases, there was a span of 14 bases. The CDR3 DNA sequence: TGCGCCAGCAGCTCGCCGGGACTTTCGACAGATACGCAGTATTTT. Translating gives CASSSPGLSTDTQYF.

The chain joins TRBV4-1 to TRBJ2-1; TRBD2 matches at 12 bases. Germline V gene lookup returns CDR1 MGHRA and CDR2 YSYEKL. The CDR3 sequence is 18 residues long. V shed 0 bases, J shed 5 bases, and the junction held 8 bases outside the gene matches. CDR3 sequence: CASSQDYLRLAGDNEQFF. For the CDR3, the DNA is TGCGCCAGCAGCCAAGATTATTTGCGACTAGCGGGAGACAATGAGCAGTTCTTC.

CDR3 in amino acids: CASSPLGTDYGYTF. The CDR3 nucleotides read TGTGCCAGCTCACCACTGGGGACAGACTATGGCTACACCTTC. The chain has TRBV18 and TRBJ1-2; 7 bases align to TRBD1. Per germline, CDR1 KGHSH and CDR2 LQKENI. Trimming at V came to 1 base and at J to 3 bases, leaving 2 bases not matched to a gene. The CDR3 extends over 14 amino acids.